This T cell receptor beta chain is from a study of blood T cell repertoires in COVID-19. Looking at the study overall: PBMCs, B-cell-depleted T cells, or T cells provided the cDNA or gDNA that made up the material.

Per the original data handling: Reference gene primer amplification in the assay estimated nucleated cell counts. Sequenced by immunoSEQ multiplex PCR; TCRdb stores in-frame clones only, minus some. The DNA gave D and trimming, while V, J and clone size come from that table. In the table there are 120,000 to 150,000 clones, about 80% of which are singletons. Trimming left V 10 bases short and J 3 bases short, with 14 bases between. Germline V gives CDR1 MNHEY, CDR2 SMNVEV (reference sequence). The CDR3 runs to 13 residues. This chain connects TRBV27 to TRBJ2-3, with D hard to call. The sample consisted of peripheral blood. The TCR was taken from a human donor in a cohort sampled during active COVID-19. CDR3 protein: CATKITGTDTQYF. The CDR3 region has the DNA TGTGCCACCAAAATTACCGGTACAGATACGCAGTATTTT.